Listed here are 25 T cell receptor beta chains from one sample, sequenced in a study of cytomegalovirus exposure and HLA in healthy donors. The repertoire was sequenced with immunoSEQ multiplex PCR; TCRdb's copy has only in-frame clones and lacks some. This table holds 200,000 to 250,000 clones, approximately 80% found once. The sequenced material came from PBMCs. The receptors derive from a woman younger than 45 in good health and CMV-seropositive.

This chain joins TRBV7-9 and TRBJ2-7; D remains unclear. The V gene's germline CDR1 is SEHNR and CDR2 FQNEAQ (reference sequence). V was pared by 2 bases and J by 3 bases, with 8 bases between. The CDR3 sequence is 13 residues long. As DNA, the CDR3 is TGTGCCAGCAGCTTACCCGGAATCTACGAGCAGTACTTC. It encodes CASSLPGIYEQYF.

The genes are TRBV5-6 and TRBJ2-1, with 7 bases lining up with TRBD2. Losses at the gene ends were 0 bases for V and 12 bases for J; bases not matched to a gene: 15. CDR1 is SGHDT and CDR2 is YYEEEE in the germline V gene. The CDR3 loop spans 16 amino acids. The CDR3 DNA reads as TGTGCCAGCAGCTTGGCCGGTAGCGGGTCCCGTCGGTGGCAGTTCTTC. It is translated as CASSLAGSGSRRWQFF.

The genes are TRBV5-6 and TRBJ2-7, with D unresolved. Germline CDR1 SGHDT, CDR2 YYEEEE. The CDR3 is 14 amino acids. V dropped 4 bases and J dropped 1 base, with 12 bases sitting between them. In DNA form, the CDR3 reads TGTGCCAGCAGCCACGTTGACCCTTCCTACGAGCAGTACTTC. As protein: CASSHVDPSYEQYF.

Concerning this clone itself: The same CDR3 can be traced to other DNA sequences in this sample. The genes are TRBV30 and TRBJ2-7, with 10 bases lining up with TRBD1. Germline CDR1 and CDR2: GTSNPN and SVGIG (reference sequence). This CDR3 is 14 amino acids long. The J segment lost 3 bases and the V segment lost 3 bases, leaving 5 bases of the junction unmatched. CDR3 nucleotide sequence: TGTGCCTGGAGCGCTGGGACAGGGGACTACGAGCAGTACTTC. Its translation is CAWSAGTGDYEQYF.

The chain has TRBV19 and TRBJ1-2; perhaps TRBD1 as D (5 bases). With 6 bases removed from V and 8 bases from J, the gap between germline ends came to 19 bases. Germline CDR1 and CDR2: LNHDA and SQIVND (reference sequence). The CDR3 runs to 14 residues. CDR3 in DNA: TGTGCCAGTAGACCTTCGGGCAGGGTGTGGGGCTACACCTTC. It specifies CASRPSGRVWGYTF.

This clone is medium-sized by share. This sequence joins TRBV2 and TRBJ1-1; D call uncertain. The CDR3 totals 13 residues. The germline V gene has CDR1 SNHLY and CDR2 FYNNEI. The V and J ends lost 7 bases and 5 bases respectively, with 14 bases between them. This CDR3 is CASTGQARTEAFF. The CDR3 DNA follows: TGTGCCAGCACCGGCCAGGCGCGTACTGAAGCTTTCTTT.

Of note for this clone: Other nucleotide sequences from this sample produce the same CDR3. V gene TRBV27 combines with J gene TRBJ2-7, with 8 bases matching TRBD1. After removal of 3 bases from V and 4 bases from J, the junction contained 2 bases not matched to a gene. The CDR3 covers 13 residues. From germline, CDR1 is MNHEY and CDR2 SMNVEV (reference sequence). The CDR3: CASSFGQGYEQYF. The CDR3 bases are TGTGCCAGCAGTTTCGGACAGGGTTACGAGCAGTACTTC.

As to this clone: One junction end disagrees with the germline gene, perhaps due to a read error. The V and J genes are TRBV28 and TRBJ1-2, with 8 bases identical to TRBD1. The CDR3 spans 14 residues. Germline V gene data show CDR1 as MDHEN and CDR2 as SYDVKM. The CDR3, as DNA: TGTGCCAGCAGCTGGACAGGGAGTAACGATGGCTACACCTTC. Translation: CASSWTGSNDGYTF.

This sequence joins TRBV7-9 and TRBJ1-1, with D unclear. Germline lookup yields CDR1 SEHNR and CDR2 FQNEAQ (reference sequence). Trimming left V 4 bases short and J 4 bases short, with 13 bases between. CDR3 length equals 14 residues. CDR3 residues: CASSSTKAGTEAFF. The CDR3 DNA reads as TGTGCCAGCAGCTCGACAAAGGCGGGCACTGAAGCTTTCTTT.

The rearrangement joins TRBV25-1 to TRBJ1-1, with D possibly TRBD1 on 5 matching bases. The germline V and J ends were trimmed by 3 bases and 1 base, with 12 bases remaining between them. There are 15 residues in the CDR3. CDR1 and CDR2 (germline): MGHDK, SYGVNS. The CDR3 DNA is TGTGCCAGCAGTGATTCCGGGACGGAGAACACTGAAGCTTTCTTT. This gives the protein CASSDSGTENTEAFF.

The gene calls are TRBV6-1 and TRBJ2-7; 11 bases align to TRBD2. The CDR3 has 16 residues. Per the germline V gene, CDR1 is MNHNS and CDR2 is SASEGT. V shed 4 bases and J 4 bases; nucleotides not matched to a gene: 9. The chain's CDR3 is CASSALAGGPSYEQYF. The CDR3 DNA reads TGTGCCAGCAGTGCCTTAGCGGGAGGGCCCTCGTACGAGCAGTACTTC.

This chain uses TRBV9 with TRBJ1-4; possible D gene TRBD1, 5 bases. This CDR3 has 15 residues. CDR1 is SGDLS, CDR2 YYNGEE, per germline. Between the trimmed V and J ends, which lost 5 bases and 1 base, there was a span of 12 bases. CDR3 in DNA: TGTGCCAGCAGTGTCCGGGGGTTAACTAATGAAAAACTGTTTTTT. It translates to CASSVRGLTNEKLFF.

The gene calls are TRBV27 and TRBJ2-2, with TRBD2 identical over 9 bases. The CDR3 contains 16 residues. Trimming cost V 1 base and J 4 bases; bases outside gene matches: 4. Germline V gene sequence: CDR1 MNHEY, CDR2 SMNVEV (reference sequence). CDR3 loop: CASSLLAGGPTGELFF. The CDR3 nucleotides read TGTGCCAGCAGTTTATTGGCGGGAGGGCCCACCGGGGAGCTGTTTTTT.

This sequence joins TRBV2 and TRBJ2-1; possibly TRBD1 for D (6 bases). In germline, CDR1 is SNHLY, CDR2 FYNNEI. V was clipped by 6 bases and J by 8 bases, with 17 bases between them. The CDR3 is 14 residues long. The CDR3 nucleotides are TGTGCCAGCAGATTCAATACAGGGAGCGATGAGCAGTTCTTC. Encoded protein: CASRFNTGSDEQFF.

The CDR3: CASSQAQGRLFF. DNA of the CDR3: TGTGCCAGCAGCCAAGCGCAGGGACGACTGTTTTTT. The V and J genes are TRBV4-2 and TRBJ1-4, with a weak D call TRBD1 (5 bases). With 1 base removed from V and 13 bases from J, the gap between germline ends came to 10 bases. There are 12 residues in the CDR3. Per the germline V gene, CDR1 is LGHNA and CDR2 is YNFKEQ.

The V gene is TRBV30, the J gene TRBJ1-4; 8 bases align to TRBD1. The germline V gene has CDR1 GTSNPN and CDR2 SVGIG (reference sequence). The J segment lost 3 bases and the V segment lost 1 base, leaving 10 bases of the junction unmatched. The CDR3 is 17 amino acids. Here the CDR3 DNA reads TGTGCCTGGAGTGAGAGCAGGGGGCGGGGGCCTAATGAAAAACTGTTTTTT. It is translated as CAWSESRGRGPNEKLFF.

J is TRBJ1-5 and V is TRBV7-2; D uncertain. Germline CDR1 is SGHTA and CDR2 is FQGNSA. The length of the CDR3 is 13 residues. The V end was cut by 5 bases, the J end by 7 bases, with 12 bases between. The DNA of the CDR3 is TGTGCCAGCAGCCCGAGGGTAGGACAGCCCCAGCATTTT. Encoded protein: CASSPRVGQPQHF.

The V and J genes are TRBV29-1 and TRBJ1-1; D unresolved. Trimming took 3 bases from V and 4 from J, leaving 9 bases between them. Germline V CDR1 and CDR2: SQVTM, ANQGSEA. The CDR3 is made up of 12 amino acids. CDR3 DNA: TGCAGCGTTGACGATTTGATCACTGAAGCTTTCTTT. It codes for CSVDDLITEAFF.

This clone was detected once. For the CDR3, the DNA is TGTGCCTGGAGTGTTAATGGGGGCGCCTATGGCTACACCTTC. Translating it yields CAWSVNGGAYGYTF. The rearrangement joins TRBV30 to TRBJ1-2; possible D gene TRBD1, 6 bases. CDR3 length equals 14 residues. V was cut by 0 bases and J by 4 bases, with 12 bases left in between. Per the germline V gene, CDR1 is GTSNPN and CDR2 is SVGIG (reference sequence).

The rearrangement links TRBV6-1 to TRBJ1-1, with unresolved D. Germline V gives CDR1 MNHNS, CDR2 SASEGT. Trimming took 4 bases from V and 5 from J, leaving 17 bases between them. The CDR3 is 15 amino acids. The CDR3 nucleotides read TGTGCCAGCAGTGTCGGACGCCTACGATTGACTGAAGCTTTCTTT. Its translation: CASSVGRLRLTEAFF.

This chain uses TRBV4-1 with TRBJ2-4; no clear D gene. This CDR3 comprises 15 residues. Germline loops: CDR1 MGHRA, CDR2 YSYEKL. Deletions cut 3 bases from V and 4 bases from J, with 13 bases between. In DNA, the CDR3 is TGCGCCAGCAGCCATCCGGCGGTGGCAAAAAACATTCAGTACTTC. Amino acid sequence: CASSHPAVAKNIQYF.

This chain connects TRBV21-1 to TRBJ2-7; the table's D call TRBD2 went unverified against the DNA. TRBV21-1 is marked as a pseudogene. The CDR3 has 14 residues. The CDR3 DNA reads TGTGCCAGCAGCAAAGTCAAGCGGAGCTACGAGCAGTACTTC. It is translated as CASSKVKRSYEQYF.

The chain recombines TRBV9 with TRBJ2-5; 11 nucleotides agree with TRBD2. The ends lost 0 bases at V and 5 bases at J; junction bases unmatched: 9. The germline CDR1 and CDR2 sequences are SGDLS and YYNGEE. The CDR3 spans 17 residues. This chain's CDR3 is CASSVGLAGGASETQYF. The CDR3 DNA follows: TGTGCCAGCAGCGTAGGGTTAGCGGGGGGGGCAAGTGAGACCCAGTACTTC. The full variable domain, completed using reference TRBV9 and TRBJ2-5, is DSGVTQTPKHLITATGQRVTLRCSPRSGDLSVYWYQQSLDQGLQFLIQYYNGEERAKGNILERFSAQQFPDLHSELNLSSLELGDSALYFCASSVGLAGGASETQYFGPGTRLLVL.

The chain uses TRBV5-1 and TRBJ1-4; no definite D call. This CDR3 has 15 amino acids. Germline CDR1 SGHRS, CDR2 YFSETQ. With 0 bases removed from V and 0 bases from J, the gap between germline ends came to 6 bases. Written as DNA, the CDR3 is TGCGCCAGCAGCTTGGGGCAGTCAACTAATGAAAAACTGTTTTTT. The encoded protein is CASSLGQSTNEKLFF.

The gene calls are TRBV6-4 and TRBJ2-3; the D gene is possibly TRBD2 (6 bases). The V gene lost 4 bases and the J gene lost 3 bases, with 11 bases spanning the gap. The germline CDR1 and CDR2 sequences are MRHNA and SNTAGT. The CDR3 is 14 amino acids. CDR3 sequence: CASSAGRGTDTQYF. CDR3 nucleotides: TGTGCCAGCAGTGCGGGTCGGGGGACAGATACGCAGTATTTT.